The TCR beta chain under discussion was sequenced for a study of CD8 T cells in Susac syndrome (dated by TCRdb to the late 2010s). About the full investigation: The study used repertoire sequencing to test whether antigen drove CD8+ T cell activation and differentiation in Susac syndrome. Clonality of the CD8+ T cell repertoire was compared between roughly 13 healthy donors, 14 Susac syndrome patients and around 15 multiple sclerosis patients.

Overall study results and their limits: The TCR sequencing and HLA analysis was acknowledged to have included a relatively small number of individuals.

Based on the germline V gene, the CDR1 and CDR2 sequences are MNHNS and SASEGT. The V and J ends are trimmed by 8 bases and 2 bases, leaving 12 bases between them. From cysteine to phenylalanine, the CDR3 is 13 amino acids long. Just CDR3 DNA is preserved here, 39 bases in frame from base 1. RNA was extracted using the RNeasy kit, and roughly 0.5 to 1 ug of the RNA was reverse transcribed with random hexamers. The immunoSEQ multiplex PCR assay, which covers 54 Vbeta and 13 Jbeta segments, was used to amplify TCR beta CDR3 regions. PCR amplification bias was corrected using a synthetic template baseline for primer optimization and computational correction. The paper's data handling went like this. Reads were annotated to V, D and J genes according to IMGT and were analyzed with immunoSEQ Analyzer, with only productive sequences retained. Clonality was calculated as one minus the Shannon entropy normalized by log2 of the number of productive unique sequences. Public and private clones were assessed among the 100 most prevalent clones of each patient and control. Susac-specific clones were defined as absent from healthy and MS cohorts, about 1,100 published viral clones and other ImmuneACCESS disease sequences. TCRdb reworked the public reads: Q25 trimming with fastp, MiXCR clone assembly, productive beta chains retained. Rows with a matching CDR3 protein are joined into one entry that keeps the most common DNA and genes. What appears here as the V and J calls and clone size reflects TCRdb's work, not the paper's. The sample yields a few hundred thousand distinct CDR3 sequences; 75% to 90% were counted once. The top ten clones comprise roughly 0.11% of the sample.

Comments on this clonotype: It lacks a known antigen. Base qualities are not provided; no much larger clone lies one nucleotide away.

High-throughput TCR beta sequencing profiled peripheral blood CD8+ and CD4+ T cells from healthy donors, Susac syndrome patients and multiple sclerosis patients. Treatment-naive patients with stable or active relapsing-remitting disease fulfilling revised McDonald criteria were used as multiple sclerosis controls. Bulk CD8+ and CD4+ T cells were purified magnetically by negative isolation, whereas CD8+ TEMRA cells were enriched by FACS. Blood was collected in EDTA tubes and processed within 24 hours, with PBMCs isolated through density gradient centrifugation. PBMCs destined for TCR sequencing were cryopreserved in liquid nitrogen and later thawed in a 37 °C water bath. Purity of sorted or isolated CD4+, CD8+ and CD8+ TEMRA cells was at least 90%.

The specimen was CD8+ T cells from PBMCs. The V gene is TRBV6-1 and the J gene is TRBJ1-1, with the D segment identity uncertain. This clonotype originated in a human donor with multiple sclerosis. CDR3 sequence: CASAPEVNTEAFF. The sequence in DNA is TGTGCCAGCGCCCCTGAAGTAAACACTGAAGCTTTCTTT.